These 5 T cell receptor beta chains share one sample of origin, sequenced in a study of T cells after yellow fever vaccination. TCRdb re-derived calls from the 5' RACE reads in MiXCR, one entry per CDR3 protein. The table shows over 120,000 distinct CDR3 sequences, with approximately 6.6% occurring only once. Sequencing used CD4+ T cells sorted from PBMCs, obtained 10 days after the yellow fever booster vaccination. The origin of the receptors is a young man who received the YFV17D yellow fever vaccine.

In its sample, this clonotype was seen many times. The chain combines TRBV12-3 or TRBV12-4 with TRBJ2-7; D is possibly TRBD1 or TRBD2 (5 bases each). V lost 8 bases to trimming and J lost 3 bases, with 11 bases between them. The CDR3 consists of 12 residues. CDR3 protein: CASGGEGYEQYF. The CDR3 nucleotides are TGTGCCAGCGGGGGAGAGGGCTACGAGCAGTACTTC.

This clonotype was recorded at least ten times. This chain uses TRBV20-1 with TRBJ2-5; D gene uncertain. V lost 0 bases and J 1 base, leaving 12 bases between the germline ends. CDR1 and CDR2 from the germline V gene are DFQATT and SNEGSKA (reference sequence). The CDR3 sequence is 15 residues long. CDR3 amino acids: CSARDLRSSQETQYF. The CDR3 DNA is TGCAGTGCTAGAGATCTAAGGTCCTCCCAAGAGACCCAGTACTTC.

Many counts were recorded for this clonotype. In nucleotides, the CDR3 is TGTGCCAGCAGCGCGACAGGGGGCACTGAAGCTTTCTTT. Its protein is CASSATGGTEAFF. The V call is TRBV6-1, the J call TRBJ1-1, with 9 bases fitting TRBD1. The V and J ends lost 6 bases and 4 bases, in that order; junction bases with no gene match: 3. The CDR3 has 13 residues. Germline V gene sequence: CDR1 MNHNS, CDR2 SASEGT.

Many counts were recorded for this clonotype. The chain combines TRBV7-2 with TRBJ1-1; D call uncertain. This CDR3 is built from 11 residues. V lost 4 bases and J 7 bases, leaving 7 bases between the germline ends. Germline V lookup: CDR1 SGHTA, CDR2 FQGNSA. CDR3 sequence (DNA): TGTGCCAGCAGCTCCCTTTATGAAGCTTTCTTT. Protein product: CASSSLYEAFF.

This clonotype was counted at least ten times. CDR3 in amino acids: CASSEPGQGALEQFF. CDR3 DNA sequence: TGTGCCAGCAGTGAGCCGGGACAGGGGGCGCTTGAGCAGTTCTTC. The V gene is TRBV25-1, the J gene TRBJ2-1; 12 positions agree with TRBD1. The junction had 6 bases not matched to a gene; V was cut back by 3 bases and J by 9 bases. Germline CDR1 and CDR2: MGHDK and SYGVNS. CDR3 size: 15 residues.